The 24 T cell receptor beta chains below all came from one sample that was sequenced in a study of control samples from healthy donors and cancer patients. The protocol was immunoSEQ multiplex PCR, while the TCRdb copy is restricted to in-frame clones and leaves out a portion. Here the sample spans about 36,000 clones, roughly 92% being singletons. The sample taken for sequencing was PBMCs. Source of these receptors: a man in his forties or fifties with colorectal cancer.

The CDR3 loop reads CASSRPGTFNVDEQYF. CDR3 nucleotide sequence: TGTGCCAGCAGTCGGCCCGGGACTTTCAACGTCGACGAGCAGTACTTC. The chain recombines TRBV6-2 or TRBV6-3 with TRBJ2-7, with a possible D match to TRBD2 (6 bases). Trimming removed 5 bases at V and 5 bases at J, with 22 bases between. The germline CDR1 and CDR2 sequences are MNHEY and SVGEGT. The length of the CDR3 is 16 residues.

The genes are TRBV5-1 and TRBJ2-2, with 8 positions matching TRBD1. The germline V gene has CDR1 SGHRS and CDR2 YFSETQ. CDR3 length: 15 residues. J was trimmed by 4 bases and V by 2 bases; bases with no gene match: 4. The CDR3 spells CASSFNRGSTGELFF. The CDR3 DNA is TGCGCCAGCAGCTTCAACAGGGGGAGCACCGGGGAGCTGTTTTTT.

This chain links TRBV14 with TRBJ2-1, with TRBD2 identical over 9 bases. CDR3 length equals 17 residues. V gave up 5 bases and J gave up 0 bases; unmatched junction bases: 8. Germline V gene lookup returns CDR1 SGHDN and CDR2 FVKESK. Here the CDR3 reads CASSIVAGASSYNEQFF. The DNA of the CDR3 is TGTGCCAGCAGCATCGTAGCGGGGGCGAGCTCCTACAATGAGCAGTTCTTC.

The chain employs TRBV7-2 and TRBJ1-5, with a weak D call TRBD1 (6 bases). The V end lost 1 base, the J end lost 0 bases, and 10 bases lay between the germline ends. Per germline, CDR1 SGHTA and CDR2 FQGNSA. This CDR3 comprises 16 residues. The CDR3 sequence: CASSLGGRYSNQPQHF. The CDR3 bases are TGTGCCAGCAGCTTAGGGGGGCGGTATAGCAATCAGCCCCAGCATTTT.

The chain joins TRBV2 to TRBJ2-3; possibly TRBD1 or TRBD2 for D (6 bases each). The V end lost 6 bases, the J end lost 4 bases, and 14 bases lay between the germline ends. The CDR3 length is 14 residues. CDR1 and CDR2 (germline): SNHLY, FYNNEI. The DNA of the CDR3 is TGTGCCAGCAGCTCCAGGGGAGGCTCAGATACGCAGTATTTT. It encodes CASSSRGGSDTQYF. The full variable domain, completed using reference TRBV2 and TRBJ2-3, is EPEVTQTPSHQVTQMGQEVILRCVPISNHLYFYWYRQILGQKVEFLVSFYNNEISEKSEIFDDQFSVERPDGSNFTLKIRSTKLEDSAMYFCASSSRGGSDTQYFGPGTRLTVL.

CDR3 residues: CASSLAGDTQYF. DNA of the CDR3: TGCGCCAGCAGCTTGGCCGGGGATACGCAGTATTTT. The chain joins TRBV5-1 to TRBJ2-3; D is unclear. The CDR3 is made up of 12 amino acids. Trimming shortened V by 0 bases and J by 6 bases, and 5 bases separated the two germline ends. CDR1 and CDR2 (germline): SGHRS, YFSETQ.

This rearrangement joins TRBV2 to TRBJ2-5, with TRBD1 identical over 8 bases. Germline-derived CDR1 and CDR2 are SNHLY and FYNNEI. The CDR3 covers 13 residues. V shed 6 bases and J 5 bases; nucleotides not matched to a gene: 5. The CDR3 reads CASRGAGGETQYF. The CDR3 nucleotides read TGTGCCAGCAGGGGGGCAGGGGGCGAGACCCAGTACTTC. Supplemented by reference TRBV2 and TRBJ2-5, the full variable domain reads EPEVTQTPSHQVTQMGQEVILRCVPISNHLYFYWYRQILGQKVEFLVSFYNNEISEKSEIFDDQFSVERPDGSNFTLKIRSTKLEDSAMYFCASRGAGGETQYFGPGTRLLVL.

V is TRBV19 and J is TRBJ2-7; D is possibly TRBD2 (5 bases). V was shortened by 1 base and J by 3 bases, with 7 bases between the two germline ends. The CDR3 loop spans 13 amino acids. Germline-derived CDR1 and CDR2 are LNHDA and SQIVND (reference sequence). The CDR3 spells CASSIGGVYEQYF. DNA of the CDR3: TGTGCCAGTAGTATAGGGGGAGTCTACGAGCAGTACTTC.

The chain recombines TRBV19 with TRBJ2-7; D remains unclear. This CDR3 comprises 15 residues. The V gene lost 0 bases and the J gene lost 2 bases, with 11 bases spanning the gap. Germline CDR1 and CDR2: LNHDA and SQIVND (reference sequence). The CDR3 region has the DNA TGTGCCAGTAGTATAGAAAGGACGGCGGCCTACGAGCAGTACTTC. Protein sequence: CASSIERTAAYEQYF. The whole variable domain, remainder taken from reference TRBV19 and TRBJ2-7, is DGGITQSPKYLFRKEGQNVTLSCEQNLNHDAMYWYRQDPGQGLRLIYYSQIVNDFQKGDIAEGYSVSREKKESFPLTVTSAQKNPTAFYLCASSIERTAAYEQYFGPGTRLTVT.

This sequence joins TRBV30 and TRBJ2-1; D remains ambiguous. The CDR3 contains 11 residues. V shed 4 bases and J shed 7 bases, with 8 bases lying between them. The germline CDR1 and CDR2 sequences are GTSNPN and SVGIG (reference sequence). CDR3 region: CAWTPMNEQFF. The CDR3 DNA sequence: TGTGCCTGGACCCCCATGAATGAGCAGTTCTTC.

The V gene is TRBV30, the J gene TRBJ1-2; D possibly corresponds to TRBD1 (5 bases). The CDR3 contains 12 residues. V was trimmed by 6 bases and J by 5 bases, leaving 13 bases between them. CDR1 and CDR2 from the germline V gene are GTSNPN and SVGIG (reference sequence). CDR3 sequence (DNA): TGTGCCTGCAACCAACAGGCTTATGGCTACACCTTC. Protein: CACNQQAYGYTF.

The J gene is TRBJ1-6, the V gene TRBV3-1 (or the pseudogene TRBV3-2), with TRBD1 as a possible D gene (5 bases). This CDR3 region has 14 residues. V lost 3 bases to trimming and J lost 7 bases, with 10 bases between them. In germline, CDR1 is LGHDT, CDR2 YNNKEL (reference sequence). CDR3 nucleotide sequence: TGTGCCAGCAGCCACAGGGTAGGAAATTCACCCCTCCACTTT. It codes for CASSHRVGNSPLHF.

The rearrangement links TRBV6-5 to TRBJ1-2; TRBD1 is a possible D gene (5 bases). From germline, CDR1 is MNHEY and CDR2 SVGAGI. Deletions cut 10 bases from V and 4 bases from J, with 22 bases between. The CDR3 has 15 amino acids. CDR3 coding DNA: TGTGCCACCCTCCCCGACAGTTCCTCCCCCTATGGCTACACCTTC. Translating it yields CATLPDSSSPYGYTF.

In its sample, this clone was seen once. J is TRBJ2-4 and V is TRBV19; 7 bases are shared with TRBD1. CDR1 and CDR2 from the germline V gene are LNHDA and SQIVND (reference sequence). The CDR3 sequence is 14 residues long. Germline trimming cut 6 bases from V and 0 bases from J; bases unmatched to any gene: 2. CDR3 sequence reads: CASRQGIAKNIQYF. CDR3 nucleotides: TGTGCCAGTAGACAGGGGATAGCCAAAAACATTCAGTACTTC.

The chain recombines TRBV5-1 with TRBJ2-1; D is unresolved. The CDR3 has 11 residues. In germline, CDR1 is SGHRS, CDR2 YFSETQ. V lost 7 bases and J lost 2, with 4 bases in between. The CDR3 protein is CASGAYNEQFF. The CDR3 DNA follows: TGCGCCAGCGGAGCCTACAATGAGCAGTTCTTC.

The chain has TRBV24-1 and TRBJ2-5; 9 bases line up with TRBD2. Unmatched junction bases numbered 8, after V lost 3 bases and J lost 7 bases. The CDR3 consists of 15 residues. CDR1 KGHDR and CDR2 SFDVKD come from the germline V gene. For the CDR3, the DNA is TGTGCCACCAGTGATCAGGGGTTTAGCGGGGGGACCCAGTACTTC. Protein: CATSDQGFSGGTQYF.

Here the CDR3 reads CASSLSWQGFYEQYF. The CDR3 coding sequence is TGTGCCAGCAGCTTAAGCTGGCAGGGTTTCTACGAGCAGTACTTC. V and J are TRBV7-4 and TRBJ2-7, with a tentative D call TRBD1 (5 bases). Trimming cost V 2 bases and J 3 bases, with 14 bases left between them. CDR1 SGHVT and CDR2 SQSDAQ come from the germline V gene. The CDR3 covers 15 residues.

The rearrangement joins TRBV7-2 to TRBJ2-5, with D tentatively TRBD2 (6 bases). Trimming shortened V by 5 bases and J by 7 bases, and 20 bases separated the two germline ends. Germline CDR1 reads SGHTA; CDR2 reads FQGNSA. The CDR3 has 15 residues. This CDR3 is CASSPVGGKGSTQYF. The CDR3 bases are TGTGCCAGCAGCCCGGTGGGGGGTAAGGGTTCGACCCAGTACTTC.

This sequence joins TRBV11-2 and TRBJ2-5, with TRBD2 matching 12 bases. Trimming cost V 5 bases and J 4 bases; bases outside gene matches: 8. Per the germline V gene, CDR1 is SGHAT and CDR2 is FQNNGV. CDR3 length: 16 amino acids. CDR3 nucleotide sequence: TGTGCCAGCAGCCCCTCTAGCGGGGGGGCCCCAGAGACCCAGTACTTC. Translating gives CASSPSSGGAPETQYF.

The CDR3 DNA reads TGTGCCAGCAGCTCCAGGGGGCGCGGAGATACGCAGTATTTT. Protein sequence: CASSSRGRGDTQYF. V and J are TRBV9 and TRBJ2-3, with 8 bases matching TRBD1. The CDR3 totals 14 residues. V shed 4 bases, J shed 5 bases, and the junction held 6 bases outside the gene matches. The germline V gene encodes CDR1 SGDLS and CDR2 YYNGEE.

This chain uses TRBV7-2 with TRBJ2-5; TRBD2 agrees at 13 bases. Germline CDR1 reads SGHTA; CDR2 reads FQGNSA. V trimming: 1 base; J trimming: 3 bases; junction bases outside the gene matches: 8. The CDR3 sequence is 18 residues long. The CDR3 sequence: CASSLDVLAGGRKETQYF. The CDR3 DNA reads TGTGCCAGCAGCTTAGACGTACTAGCGGGGGGGCGGAAAGAGACCCAGTACTTC.

V gene TRBV3-1 (or the pseudogene TRBV3-2) combines with J gene TRBJ1-2; D remains unclear. The CDR3 covers 13 residues. Germline V gene lookup returns CDR1 LGHDT and CDR2 YNNKEL (reference sequence). V gave up 4 bases and J gave up 0 bases, with 6 bases separating them. This CDR3 reads CASSLGANYGYTF. The CDR3 DNA reads as TGTGCCAGCAGCCTGGGCGCTAACTATGGCTACACCTTC.

The V gene is TRBV6-6, the J gene TRBJ1-1; D not resolved. The CDR3 length is 14 residues. Germline CDR1 is MNHNY and CDR2 is SVGAGI (reference sequence). The ends were cut back, 5 bases at V and 1 base at J, with 11 bases in the middle. DNA of the CDR3: TGTGCCAGCAGTCAGCAGAACCGGAACACTGAAGCTTTCTTT. Translation gives CASSQQNRNTEAFF.

This clone showed up just once. This rearrangement joins TRBV5-1 to TRBJ2-7; 7 nucleotides agree with TRBD1. Germline V CDR1 and CDR2: SGHRS, YFSETQ. V shed 4 bases and J 2 bases; nucleotides not matched to a gene: 9. CDR3 length: 15 amino acids. The DNA of the CDR3 is TGCGCCAGCAGCCCCAGGGCCACAGGGGCCTACGAGCAGTACTTC. Encoded protein: CASSPRATGAYEQYF.